This TCR beta chain appears in the sequencing data of a study of blood T cell repertoires in COVID-19. Overall study: Sources were T cells, B-cell-depleted T cells, or PBMCs; the material itself was cDNA or gDNA.

Seattle's cohort entered during active infection and was followed longitudinally. The CDR3 sequence is 12 residues long. Germline V lookup: CDR1 SEHNR, CDR2 FQNEAQ (reference sequence). V was clipped by 2 bases and J by 6 bases, with 4 bases between them. Authors' data handling: Reference gene primer amplification gave nucleated cell count estimates. The data were produced by immunoSEQ multiplex PCR, yet TCRdb's version contains in-frame clones alone and is incomplete. From that table come the V and J calls and clone size; the DNA was used to work out D and trimming. The sample has over 10,000 clones, 70% to 75% seen once. In its sample, this clone was seen a few times.

The chain has TRBV7-9 and TRBJ2-2; D remains unclear. Sequenced sample: peripheral blood. The sequence derives from a man in his sixties with COVID-19, enrolled during active disease. The CDR3: CASSLFAGELFF. In DNA, the CDR3 is TGTGCCAGCAGCTTATTCGCCGGGGAGCTGTTTTTT.